The T cell receptor (beta chain) under discussion was sequenced for a study of cytomegalovirus exposure and HLA in healthy donors. The germline CDR1 and CDR2 sequences are MDHEN and SYDVKM. The CDR3 length is 19 residues. Trimming took off 7 bases at V and 0 bases at J, with 25 bases between the two ends. The method was immunoSEQ multiplex PCR; TCRdb's version includes in-frame clones alone and lacks a portion of them. The table records approximately 200,000 clones, around 84% of them present only once. This TCR was recovered from a man in his late teens or twenties in good health and CMV-seropositive. The chain couples TRBV28 to TRBJ1-3; D unresolved. Sequencing input: PBMCs. CDR3 loop: CASTLPAGRDYPSGNTIYF. The CDR3 DNA reads TGTGCCAGCACCCTTCCGGCCGGACGCGACTATCCCTCTGGAAACACCATATATTTT.